The T cell receptor beta chain under discussion was sequenced for a study of blood T cell dynamics during melanoma immunotherapy. V was clipped by 3 bases and J by 0 bases, with 0 bases between them. The germline gives CDR1 MDHEN, CDR2 SYDVKM. This CDR3 has 11 amino acids. The method was immunoSEQ multiplex PCR; TCRdb's version includes in-frame clones alone and lacks a portion of them. Altogether about 16,000 clones are present, over 90% being singletons, with the ten largest covering about 0.2%. Described time point: week 3, after first cycle of checkpoint inhibitor. This sequence was found in a human donor with melanoma. The chain carries TRBV28 and TRBJ2-7; D unclear. The sample here was effector memory CD8+ T cells from blood, taken from a patient treated with checkpoint blockade. CDR3 loop: CASSFSYEQYF. The CDR3 DNA reads as TGTGCCAGCAGTTTCTCCTACGAGCAGTACTTC.